These 14 T cell receptor beta chains were sequenced from one sample in a study of cytomegalovirus exposure and HLA in healthy donors. The method was immunoSEQ multiplex PCR; TCRdb's version includes in-frame clones alone and lacks a portion of them. Among some 140,000 clones, approximately 90% were seen once, and the ten largest hold about 6.6%. Material for sequencing was PBMCs. The receptors shown here come from a woman in her 30s in good health and CMV-seropositive.

The chain couples TRBV7-9 to TRBJ1-3; possibly TRBD1 for D (6 bases). The CDR3 consists of 13 residues. V lost 2 bases and J 4 bases, leaving 6 bases between the germline ends. Germline lookup yields CDR1 SEHNR and CDR2 FQNEAQ (reference sequence). The CDR3 protein is CASSLQGGNTIYF. CDR3 nucleotides: TGTGCCAGCAGCTTACAGGGGGGAAACACCATATATTTT.

The chain couples TRBV5-1 to TRBJ1-2; TRBD1 matches at 9 bases. With V trimmed by 4 bases and J by 4 bases, 5 bases remained unmatched. Germline values: CDR1 SGHRS, CDR2 YFSETQ. This CDR3 is 14 amino acids long. As DNA, the CDR3 is TGCGCCAGCAGCGTCCGGGACAGGGCCTATGGCTACACCTTC. It translates to CASSVRDRAYGYTF.

V gene TRBV20-1 combines with J gene TRBJ1-2; 8 bases match TRBD1. The V gene end was trimmed by 8 bases and the J gene end by 4 bases; junction bases not matched to a gene: 3. The CDR3 is 11 amino acids. Germline CDR1 is DFQATT and CDR2 is SNEGSKA (reference sequence). CDR3 region: CSFTGGYGYTF. Written as DNA, the CDR3 is TGCAGTTTTACAGGGGGCTATGGCTACACCTTC.

The chain uses TRBV18 and TRBJ1-2; D is ambiguous. With 6 bases removed from V and 4 bases from J, the gap between germline ends came to 18 bases. The CDR3 extends over 15 amino acids. Germline loops: CDR1 KGHSH, CDR2 LQKENI. The CDR3 coding sequence is TGTGCCAGCTCCCCTCTTCGGGTCGGCCCCTATGGCTACACCTTC. Translation gives CASSPLRVGPYGYTF.

The rearrangement uses TRBV7-8 and TRBJ2-5; D perhaps matches TRBD2 (6 bases). This CDR3 has 15 residues. Germline V gives CDR1 SGHVS, CDR2 FQNEAQ. The ends were cut back, 10 bases at V and 1 base at J, with 19 bases in the middle. The CDR3, as DNA: TGTGCCACCACTCCTGTCCTACTAGCCCAAGAGACCCAGTACTTC. Its translation is CATTPVLLAQETQYF. Looking up the rest from reference TRBV7-8 and TRBJ2-5 gives the full variable domain: GAGVSQSPRYKVAKRGQDVALRCDPISGHVSLFWYQQALGQGPEFLTYFQNEAQLDKSGLPSDRFFAERPEGSVSTLKIQRTQQEDSAVYLCATTPVLLAQETQYFGPGTRLLVL.

This clone has only a few counts. The chain uses TRBV9 and TRBJ2-2, with 9 bases fitting TRBD2. Germline loops: CDR1 SGDLS, CDR2 YYNGEE. This CDR3 contains 15 residues. V lost 2 bases, J lost 4 bases, and 3 bases stayed unmatched. The CDR3 here is CASSVLAGVTGELFF. CDR3 DNA sequence: TGTGCCAGCAGCGTTTTAGCGGGAGTCACCGGGGAGCTGTTTTTT. The whole variable domain, remainder taken from reference TRBV9 and TRBJ2-2, is DSGVTQTPKHLITATGQRVTLRCSPRSGDLSVYWYQQSLDQGLQFLIQYYNGEERAKGNILERFSAQQFPDLHSELNLSSLELGDSALYFCASSVLAGVTGELFFGEGSRLTVL.

The chain is built from TRBV21-1 and TRBJ1-5; the listed D gene, TRBD1, was not tested against the DNA. TRBV21-1 is termed a pseudogene. The CDR3 is 17 amino acids. The CDR3 spells CASSKVGQAYSNQPQHF. The CDR3 region has the DNA TGTGCCAGCAGCAAAGTTGGACAGGCCTATAGCAATCAGCCCCAGCATTTT.

The sample holds one count of this clone. The chain joins TRBV28 to TRBJ2-4; tentatively, D is TRBD2 (6 bases). The V end lost 2 bases, the J end lost 5 bases, and 10 bases lay between the germline ends. This CDR3 spans 14 amino acids. Germline CDR1 and CDR2: MDHEN and SYDVKM. CDR3 amino acids: CASSLGGGQNIQYF. CDR3 bases: TGTGCCAGCAGTTTAGGGGGAGGTCAAAACATTCAGTACTTC.

Written as DNA, the CDR3 is TGTGCCAGCAGCGTCGGGAGTGTTTTGGGTAATTCACCCCTCCACTTT. Residues: CASSVGSVLGNSPLHF. The V and J genes are TRBV9 and TRBJ1-6; D call uncertain. V lost 2 bases and J lost 6, with 15 bases in between. There are 16 residues in the CDR3. The germline V gene encodes CDR1 SGDLS and CDR2 YYNGEE.

The rearrangement links TRBV6-5 to TRBJ1-5, with 9 bases identical to TRBD1. Looked up from germline, CDR1 is MNHEY and CDR2 is SVGAGI. V lost 5 bases, J lost 3 bases, and 5 bases stayed unmatched. This CDR3 has 15 amino acids. The DNA for the CDR3 is TGTGCCAGCAGTGGGGGGACAGGGACCAATCAGCCCCAGCATTTT. Protein product: CASSGGTGTNQPQHF.

The V call is TRBV19, the J call TRBJ2-7; 7 positions match TRBD1. Per germline, CDR1 LNHDA and CDR2 SQIVND (reference sequence). V was clipped by 4 bases and J by 2 bases; unmatched bases: 8. The CDR3 length is 15 residues. The chain's CDR3 is CASSTGQFGAYEQYF. The CDR3 DNA follows: TGTGCCAGTAGTACGGGACAGTTCGGGGCCTACGAGCAGTACTTC.

This clone was detected only a few times. This chain connects TRBV12-1 to TRBJ2-5; the D call TRBD2 from the table was never checked on the DNA. TRBV12-1 is labeled a pseudogene. There are 17 residues in the CDR3. In nucleotides, the CDR3 is TGTGCCAGCAGCCCCGATCCTAGCGGGGGTTACCAAGAGACCCAGTACTTC. Residues: CASSPDPSGGYQETQYF.

This clone turned up a few times. The CDR3 nucleotides are TGTGCCAGCAACAACATTCATGGAGGAAAAAACATTCAGTACTTC. Its translation is CASNNIHGGKNIQYF. The rearrangement links TRBV6-1 to TRBJ2-4; D possibly corresponds to TRBD2 (5 bases). Germline V gene data show CDR1 as MNHNS and CDR2 as SASEGT. V was cut by 7 bases and J by 4 bases, with 17 bases left in between. This CDR3 has 15 amino acids.

The gene calls are TRBV5-1 and TRBJ2-7, with 7 bases lining up with TRBD2. This CDR3 has 17 residues. Germline V gives CDR1 SGHRS, CDR2 YFSETQ. V lost 4 bases and J lost 2; bases outside the gene matches: 15. In nucleotides, the CDR3 is TGCGCCAGCAGCCGCACCCTGAGCGGGGTTCAACCCTACGAGCAGTACTTC. The encoded protein is CASSRTLSGVQPYEQYF.